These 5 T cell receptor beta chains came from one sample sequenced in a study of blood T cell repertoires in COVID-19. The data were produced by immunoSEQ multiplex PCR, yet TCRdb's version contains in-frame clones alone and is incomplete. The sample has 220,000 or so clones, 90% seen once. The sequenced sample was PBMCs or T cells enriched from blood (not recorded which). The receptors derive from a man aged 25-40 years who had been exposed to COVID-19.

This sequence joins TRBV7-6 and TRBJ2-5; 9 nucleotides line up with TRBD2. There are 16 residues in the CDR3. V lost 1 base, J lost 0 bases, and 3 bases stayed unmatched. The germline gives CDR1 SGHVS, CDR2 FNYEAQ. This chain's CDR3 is CASSLGAGGYQETQYF. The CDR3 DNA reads TGTGCCAGCAGCTTAGGGGCGGGGGGGTACCAAGAGACCCAGTACTTC.

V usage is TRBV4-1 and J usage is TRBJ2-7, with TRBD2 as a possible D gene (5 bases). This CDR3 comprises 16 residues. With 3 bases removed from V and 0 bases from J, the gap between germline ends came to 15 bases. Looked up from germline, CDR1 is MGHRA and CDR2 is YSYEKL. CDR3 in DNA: TGCGCCAGCAGCCACCACTTGACGGGGTCCTCCTACGAGCAGTACTTC. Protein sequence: CASSHHLTGSSYEQYF.

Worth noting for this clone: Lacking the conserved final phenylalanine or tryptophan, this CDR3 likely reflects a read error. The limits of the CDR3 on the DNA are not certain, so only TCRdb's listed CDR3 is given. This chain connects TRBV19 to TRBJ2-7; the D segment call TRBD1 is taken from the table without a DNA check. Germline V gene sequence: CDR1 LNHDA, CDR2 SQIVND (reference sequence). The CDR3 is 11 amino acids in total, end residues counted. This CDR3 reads CASSPYRGRLS.

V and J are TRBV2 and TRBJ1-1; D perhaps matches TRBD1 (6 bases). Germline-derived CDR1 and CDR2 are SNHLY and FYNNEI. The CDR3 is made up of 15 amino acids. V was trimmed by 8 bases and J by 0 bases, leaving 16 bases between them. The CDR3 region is CASQAGNRVNTEAFF. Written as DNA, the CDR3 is TGTGCCAGCCAAGCCGGGAACAGGGTGAACACTGAAGCTTTCTTT.

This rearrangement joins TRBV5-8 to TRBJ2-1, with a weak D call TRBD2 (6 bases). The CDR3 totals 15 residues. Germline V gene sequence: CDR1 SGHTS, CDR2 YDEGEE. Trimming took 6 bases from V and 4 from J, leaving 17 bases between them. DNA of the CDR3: TGTGCCAGCACCCGCGCTGTGGGGGGTTACAATGAGCAGTTCTTC. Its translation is CASTRAVGGYNEQFF. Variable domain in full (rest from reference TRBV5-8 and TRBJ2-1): EAGVTQSPTHLIKTRGQQATLRCSPISGHTSVYWYQQALGLGLQFLLWYDEGEERNRGNFPPRFSGRQFPNYSSELNVNALELEDSALYLCASTRAVGGYNEQFFGPGTRLTVL.